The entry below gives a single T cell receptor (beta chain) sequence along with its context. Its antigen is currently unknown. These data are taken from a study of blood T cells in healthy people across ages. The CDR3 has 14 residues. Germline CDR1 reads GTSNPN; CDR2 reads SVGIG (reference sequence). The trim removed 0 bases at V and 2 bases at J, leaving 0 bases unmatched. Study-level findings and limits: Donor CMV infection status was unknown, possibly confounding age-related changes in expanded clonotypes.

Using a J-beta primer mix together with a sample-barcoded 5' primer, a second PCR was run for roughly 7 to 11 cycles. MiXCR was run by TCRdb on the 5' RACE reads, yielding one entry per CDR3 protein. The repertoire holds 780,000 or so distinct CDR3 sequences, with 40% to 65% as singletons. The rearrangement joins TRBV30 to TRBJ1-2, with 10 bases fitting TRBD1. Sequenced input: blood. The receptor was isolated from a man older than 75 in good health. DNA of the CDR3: TGTGCCTGGAGTGTGGGACAGGGGAACTATGGCTACACCTTC. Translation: CAWSVGQGNYGYTF. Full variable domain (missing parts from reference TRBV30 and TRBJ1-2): SQTIHQWPATLVQPVGSPLSLECTVEGTSNPNLYWYRQAAGRGLQLLFYSVGIGQISSEVPQNLSASRPQDRQFILSSKKLLLSDSGFYLCAWSVGQGNYGYTFGSGTRLTVV.